The 15 T cell receptor beta chains below come from one sample, sequenced in a study of blood T cell repertoires in COVID-19. Measured with immunoSEQ multiplex PCR; TCRdb has only the in-frame clones, and not every one. The sample has roughly 320,000 clones, 90% to 95% seen once. The sequencing input was PBMCs or T cells enriched from blood (not recorded which). The origin of the receptors is a woman under 40 who had been exposed to COVID-19.

This clone was observed once. The chain recombines TRBV7-3 with TRBJ1-1; 9 nucleotides line up with TRBD1. J lost 3 bases, V lost 7 bases, and 6 bases had no gene match. The germline CDR1 and CDR2 sequences are SGHTA and FQGTGA. The CDR3 is 14 amino acids. Here the CDR3 DNA reads TGTGCCAGCAAGATACAGGGGGCAGACACTGAAGCTTTCTTT. Translated, it gives CASKIQGADTEAFF.

In its sample, this clone was seen once. V usage is TRBV6-5 and J usage is TRBJ2-7, with D perhaps matching TRBD1 (6 bases). The V gene lost 6 bases and the J gene lost 2 bases, with 11 bases spanning the gap. CDR1 MNHEY and CDR2 SVGAGI come from the germline V gene. This CDR3 spans 13 amino acids. The CDR3 protein is CASSPTGTYEQYF. In nucleotides, the CDR3 is TGTGCCAGCAGCCCAACAGGGACCTACGAGCAGTACTTC.

Details on this clone: A much more abundant neighbour one base away suggests this may be a read error. The chain joins TRBV5-6 to TRBJ1-5; unclear D gene. The V gene's germline CDR1 is SGHDT and CDR2 YYEEEE. CDR3 length: 15 residues. Trimming stripped 0 bases from V and 2 bases from J, with 9 bases between. This CDR3 reads CASSLVAGGNQPQHF. CDR3 sequence (DNA): TGTGCCAGCAGCTTGGTGGCCGGGGGCAATCAGCCCCAGCATTTT.

The chain combines TRBV5-1 with TRBJ1-2; TRBD1 agrees at 7 bases. CDR3 size: 14 residues. The ends lost 1 base at V and 8 bases at J; junction bases unmatched: 8. CDR1 SGHRS and CDR2 YFSETQ come from the germline V gene. The DNA of the CDR3 is TGCGCCAGCAGCTTGACCGACAGGGCGGAAGGCTACACCTTC. It codes for CASSLTDRAEGYTF.

The chain has TRBV21-1 and TRBJ1-2; the table assigns TRBD1, which was not confirmed against the DNA. TRBV21-1 is labeled a pseudogene. CDR3 length: 15 residues. The CDR3 is CASSKDLGTVLGYTF. In DNA, the CDR3 is TGTGCCAGCAGCAAAGACTTGGGGACAGTTCTCGGCTACACCTTC.

The chain uses TRBV5-1 and TRBJ2-2; TRBD1 aligns across 10 bases. The CDR3 has 17 residues. The V gene's germline CDR1 is SGHRS and CDR2 YFSETQ. Trimming took 7 bases from V and 1 from J; bases not matched to a gene: 10. CDR3 sequence: CASGTTGGIGNTGELFF. CDR3 nucleotide sequence: TGCGCCAGCGGGACGACAGGGGGCATAGGGAACACCGGGGAGCTGTTTTTT.

The chain uses TRBV27 and TRBJ1-6, with D possibly being TRBD1 (6 bases). V lost 6 bases to trimming and J lost 11 bases, with 20 bases between them. This CDR3 is 15 amino acids long. Germline lookup yields CDR1 MNHEY and CDR2 SMNVEV (reference sequence). CDR3 protein: CASRVTGTIVAPLHF. The CDR3 coding sequence is TGTGCCAGCAGAGTAACCGGGACAATCGTGGCACCCCTCCACTTT.

The V call is TRBV19, the J call TRBJ2-2; D is perhaps TRBD1 (6 bases). Between the trimmed V and J ends, which lost 3 bases and 2 bases, there was a span of 10 bases. This CDR3 spans 15 amino acids. Germline V gene data show CDR1 as LNHDA and CDR2 as SQIVND (reference sequence). The CDR3 reads CASSITGRNTGELFF. The CDR3 nucleotides are TGTGCCAGTAGTATCACAGGGAGAAACACCGGGGAGCTGTTTTTT.

Here the CDR3 reads CASSSPRGQGLSSGELFF. Here the CDR3 DNA reads TGTGCCAGCAGCTCCCCGCGGGGACAGGGTTTAAGTTCCGGGGAGCTGTTTTTT. The chain recombines TRBV7-9 with TRBJ2-2, with TRBD1 matching over 9 bases. This CDR3 is built from 18 residues. CDR1 SEHNR and CDR2 FQNEAQ come from the germline V gene (reference sequence). V shed 4 bases, J shed 6 bases, and the junction held 15 bases outside the gene matches.

The chain recombines TRBV15 with TRBJ1-5; tentatively, D is TRBD1 (6 bases). The CDR3 length is 17 residues. Trimming cost V 0 bases and J 0 bases, with 12 bases left between them. The germline V gene has CDR1 LNHNV and CDR2 YYDKDF (reference sequence). The CDR3 loop is CATSRDLGQYSNQPQHF. In DNA, the CDR3 is TGTGCCACCAGCAGAGATTTAGGACAGTATAGCAATCAGCCCCAGCATTTT.

The chain employs TRBV15 and TRBJ1-5, with TRBD1 identical over 8 bases. V lost 4 bases and J lost 5; bases outside the gene matches: 13. The V gene's germline CDR1 is LNHNV and CDR2 YYDKDF (reference sequence). The CDR3 totals 17 residues. CDR3 coding DNA: TGTGCCACCAGCAAGTCCCGGGACAGGAACCGATATCAGCCCCAGCATTTT. Amino acid sequence: CATSKSRDRNRYQPQHF.

The sample holds one count of this clone. The chain is built from TRBV4-1 and TRBJ2-7; 8 positions agree with TRBD1. V lost 1 base to trimming and J lost 2 bases; unmatched junction nucleotides: 7. Germline V gives CDR1 MGHRA, CDR2 YSYEKL. The length of the CDR3 is 16 residues. The CDR3: CASSQVRAGGPYEQYF. DNA for the CDR3: TGCGCCAGCAGCCAAGTCCGGGCAGGGGGCCCCTACGAGCAGTACTTC.

The rearrangement joins TRBV5-1 to TRBJ1-2; no clear D gene. The germline V and J ends were trimmed by 0 bases and 9 bases, with 18 bases remaining between them. CDR1 is SGHRS and CDR2 is YFSETQ in the germline V gene. CDR3 length: 15 residues. The CDR3 sequence is CASSLDSGSHESYTF. The CDR3 DNA reads TGCGCCAGCAGCTTGGATTCTGGGAGCCACGAGAGCTACACCTTC.

The rearrangement uses TRBV9 and TRBJ1-2; 7 bases agree with TRBD1. The germline gives CDR1 SGDLS, CDR2 YYNGEE. CDR3 length: 14 amino acids. The V segment lost 2 bases and the J segment 7 bases; nucleotides outside the gene matches: 8. The CDR3 DNA reads TGTGCCAGCAGCGTTTCAGGGGGTTTACGTGGCTACACCTTC. Translating it yields CASSVSGGLRGYTF.

The V and J genes are TRBV6-1 and TRBJ1-2, with TRBD1 identical over 9 bases. This CDR3 has 15 residues. J was trimmed by 8 bases and V by 2 bases; bases with no gene match: 9. CDR1 MNHNS and CDR2 SASEGT come from the germline V gene. The CDR3 reads CASSETWTGVSGYTF. CDR3 coding DNA: TGTGCCAGCAGTGAAACGTGGACAGGGGTTAGCGGCTACACCTTC.